This record covers a single T cell receptor beta chain. The data derive from a study of response to subunit inactivated influenza vaccine. TCRdb processed the RT-PCR reads anew with MiXCR; each CDR3 protein has one entry. The repertoire holds hundreds of thousands of distinct CDR3 sequences, with about 15% as singletons. This sequence originates from a man aged 50-60 years who received an inactivated influenza vaccine. The sample consisted of PBMCs from blood, taken roughly 15 days before vaccination.

The CDR3 coding sequence is TGTGCCAGCAGTTACCTATTAACGGGAAACACCATATATTTT. Translating gives CASSYLLTGNTIYF. V and J are TRBV12-3 or TRBV12-4 and TRBJ1-3; D is undetermined. V was clipped by 4 bases and J by 4 bases, with 11 bases between them. The CDR3 spans 14 residues.